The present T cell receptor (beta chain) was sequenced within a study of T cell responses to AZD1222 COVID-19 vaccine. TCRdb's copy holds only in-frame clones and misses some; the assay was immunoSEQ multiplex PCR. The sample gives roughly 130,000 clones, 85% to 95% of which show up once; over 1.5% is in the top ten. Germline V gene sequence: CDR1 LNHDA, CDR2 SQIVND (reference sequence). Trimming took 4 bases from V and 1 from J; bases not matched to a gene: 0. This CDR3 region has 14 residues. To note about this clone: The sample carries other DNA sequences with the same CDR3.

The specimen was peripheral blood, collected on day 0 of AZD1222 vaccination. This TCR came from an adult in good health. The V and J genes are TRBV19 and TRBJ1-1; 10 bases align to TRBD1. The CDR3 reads CASSRQGANTEAFF. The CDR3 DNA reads TGTGCCAGTAGTAGACAGGGGGCGAACACTGAAGCTTTCTTT.